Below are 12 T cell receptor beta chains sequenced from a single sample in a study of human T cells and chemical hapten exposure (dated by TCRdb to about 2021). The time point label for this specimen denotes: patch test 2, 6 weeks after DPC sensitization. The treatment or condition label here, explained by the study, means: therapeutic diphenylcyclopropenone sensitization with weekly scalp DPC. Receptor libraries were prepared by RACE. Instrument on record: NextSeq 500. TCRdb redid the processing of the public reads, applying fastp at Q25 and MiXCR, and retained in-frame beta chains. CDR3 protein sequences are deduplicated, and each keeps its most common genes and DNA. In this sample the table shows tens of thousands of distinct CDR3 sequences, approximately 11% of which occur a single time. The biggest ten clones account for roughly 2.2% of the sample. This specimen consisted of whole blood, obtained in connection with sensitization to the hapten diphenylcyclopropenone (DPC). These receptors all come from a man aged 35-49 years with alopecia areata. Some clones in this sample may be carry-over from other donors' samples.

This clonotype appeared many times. DNA for the CDR3: TGCGCCAGCAGCCAAGATGACAGGGTGTACGAAAAACTGTTTTTT. It translates to CASSQDDRVYEKLFF. The J gene is TRBJ1-4, the V gene TRBV4-3, with 7 bases aligning to TRBD1. The CDR3 runs 15 residues. Looked up from germline, CDR1 is LGHNA and CDR2 is YSLEER. V shed 0 bases and J 8 bases; nucleotides not matched to a gene: 6.

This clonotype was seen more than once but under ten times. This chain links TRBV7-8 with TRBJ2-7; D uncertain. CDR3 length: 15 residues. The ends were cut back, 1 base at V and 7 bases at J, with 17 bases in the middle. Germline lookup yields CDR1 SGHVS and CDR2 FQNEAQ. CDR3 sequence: CASSLGHKGPREQYV. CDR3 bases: TGTGCCAGCAGCTTAGGGCATAAGGGCCCTAGGGAGCAGTACGTC.

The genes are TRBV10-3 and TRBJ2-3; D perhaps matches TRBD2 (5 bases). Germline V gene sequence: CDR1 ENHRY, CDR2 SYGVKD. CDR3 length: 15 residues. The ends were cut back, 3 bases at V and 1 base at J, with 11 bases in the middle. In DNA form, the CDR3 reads TGTGCCATCAGTGATTCCCTAGCTGGCACAGATACGCAGTATTTT. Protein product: CAISDSLAGTDTQYF.

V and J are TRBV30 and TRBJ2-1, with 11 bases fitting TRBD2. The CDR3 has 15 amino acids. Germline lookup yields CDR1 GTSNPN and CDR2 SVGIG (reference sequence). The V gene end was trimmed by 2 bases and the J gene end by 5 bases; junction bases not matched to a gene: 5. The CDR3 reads CAWSRKGLADNEQFF. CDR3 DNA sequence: TGTGCCTGGAGTAGGAAGGGACTAGCGGACAATGAGCAGTTCTTC.

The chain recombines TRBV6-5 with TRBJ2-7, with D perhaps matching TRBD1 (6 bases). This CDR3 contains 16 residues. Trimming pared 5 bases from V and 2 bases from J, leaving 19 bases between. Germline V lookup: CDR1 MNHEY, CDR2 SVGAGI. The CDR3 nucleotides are TGTGCCAGCAGTCCTGGGACATCGGCGAACGCCTACGAGCAGTACTTC. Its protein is CASSPGTSANAYEQYF.

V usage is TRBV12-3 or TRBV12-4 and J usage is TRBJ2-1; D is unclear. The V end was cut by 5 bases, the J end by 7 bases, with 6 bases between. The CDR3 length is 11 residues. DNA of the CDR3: TGTGCCAGCAGTCGTGATAATGAGCAGTTCTTC. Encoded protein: CASSRDNEQFF.

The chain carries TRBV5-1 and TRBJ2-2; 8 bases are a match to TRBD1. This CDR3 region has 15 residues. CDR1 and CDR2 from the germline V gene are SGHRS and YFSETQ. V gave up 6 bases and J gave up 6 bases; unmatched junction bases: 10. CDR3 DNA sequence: TGCGCCAGCACCTTCGACAGGGGCGAAGCCGGGGAGCTGTTTTTT. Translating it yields CASTFDRGEAGELFF.

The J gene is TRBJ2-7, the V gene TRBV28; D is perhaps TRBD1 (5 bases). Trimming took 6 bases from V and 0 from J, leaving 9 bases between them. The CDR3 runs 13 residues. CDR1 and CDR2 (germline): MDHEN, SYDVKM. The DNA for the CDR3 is TGTGCCAGCAGAGAAGGACACTCCTACGAGCAGTACTTC. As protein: CASREGHSYEQYF.

CDR3 sequence (DNA): TGTGCCATCGCGATTGGCGGACAGGGGGAAGAGACCCAGTACTTC. Residues: CAIAIGGQGEETQYF. The chain combines TRBV10-3 with TRBJ2-5; 10 bases are a match to TRBD1. Germline CDR1 reads ENHRY; CDR2 reads SYGVKD. V gave up 8 bases and J gave up 3 bases; unmatched junction bases: 9. CDR3 length: 15 amino acids.

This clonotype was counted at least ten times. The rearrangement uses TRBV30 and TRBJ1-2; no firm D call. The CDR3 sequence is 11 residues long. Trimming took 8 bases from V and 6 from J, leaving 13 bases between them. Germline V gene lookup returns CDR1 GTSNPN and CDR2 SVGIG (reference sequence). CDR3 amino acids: CAHGREDGYTF. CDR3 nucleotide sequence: TGTGCCCATGGGAGGGAGGATGGCTACACCTTC.

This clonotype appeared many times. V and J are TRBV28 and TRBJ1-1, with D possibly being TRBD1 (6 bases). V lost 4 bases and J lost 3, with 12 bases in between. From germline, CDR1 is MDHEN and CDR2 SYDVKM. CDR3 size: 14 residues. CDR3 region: CASSSTGRDTEAFF. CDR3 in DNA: TGTGCCAGCAGTTCAACAGGGCGCGACACTGAAGCTTTCTTT.

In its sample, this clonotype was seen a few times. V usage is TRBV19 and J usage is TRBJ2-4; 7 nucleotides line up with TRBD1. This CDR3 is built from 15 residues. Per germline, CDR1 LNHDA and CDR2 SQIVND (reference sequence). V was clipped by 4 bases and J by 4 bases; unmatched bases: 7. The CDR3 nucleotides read TGTGCCAGTAGTAGCCCAACGACAGGGAAAAACATTCAGTACTTC. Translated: CASSSPTTGKNIQYF.